The present entry profiles one T cell receptor (beta chain) with its context. Its matching antigen is unknown. Generated by immunoSEQ multiplex PCR, the TCRdb table keeps only in-frame clones and is missing some. The data show about 1.1 million clones, about 80% seen once. This specimen belongs to a study of shared clonotypes between healthy human individuals. Study-level results: On the whole, naive subsets had larger estimated richness than memory subsets had. The represented genetic and exposure-history diversity was limited by the small number of donors. Generation probabilities of non-shared clonotypes were lower (relative to those shared by all four donors). Despite large depth, rarefaction showed incomplete sorted-subset sequencing.

With V trimmed by 4 bases and J by 7 bases, 4 bases remained unmatched. CDR1 and CDR2 (germline): SEHNR, FQNEAQ (reference sequence). The CDR3 loop spans 13 amino acids. Source material: memory CD4+ T cells from PBMCs. The subset here: CD45RA-negative fraction. The sequence came from a man between 18 and 35 years old in good health. Some clones in this sample may be carry-over from other donors' samples. This sequence joins TRBV7-9 and TRBJ1-2; 9 nucleotides match TRBD1. This CDR3 reads CASSWDRAGGYTF. The CDR3 DNA reads TGTGCCAGCAGCTGGGACAGGGCTGGTGGCTACACCTTC.